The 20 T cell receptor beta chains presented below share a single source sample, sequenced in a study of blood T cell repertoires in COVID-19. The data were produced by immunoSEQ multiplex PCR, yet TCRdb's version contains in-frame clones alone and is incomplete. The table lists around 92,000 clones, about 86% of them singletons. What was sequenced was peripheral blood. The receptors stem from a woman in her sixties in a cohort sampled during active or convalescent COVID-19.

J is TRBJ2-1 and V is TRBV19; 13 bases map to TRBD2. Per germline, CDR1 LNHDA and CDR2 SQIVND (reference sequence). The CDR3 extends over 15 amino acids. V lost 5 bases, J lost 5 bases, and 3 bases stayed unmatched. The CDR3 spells CASSLLAGGHNEQFF. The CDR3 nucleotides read TGTGCCAGTAGTTTACTAGCGGGAGGGCACAATGAGCAGTTCTTC.

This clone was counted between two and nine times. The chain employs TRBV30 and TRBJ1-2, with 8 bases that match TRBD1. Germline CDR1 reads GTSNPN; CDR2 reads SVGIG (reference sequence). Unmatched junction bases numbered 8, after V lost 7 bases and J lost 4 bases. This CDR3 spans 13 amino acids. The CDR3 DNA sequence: TGTGCCTCATCCCGGGACAGGCCCTATGGCTACACCTTC. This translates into CASSRDRPYGYTF.

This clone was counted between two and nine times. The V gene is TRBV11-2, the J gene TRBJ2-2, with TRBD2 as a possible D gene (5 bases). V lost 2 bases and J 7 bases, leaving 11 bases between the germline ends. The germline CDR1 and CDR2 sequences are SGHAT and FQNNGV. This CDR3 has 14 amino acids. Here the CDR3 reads CASSLSGSGGELFF. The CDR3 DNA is TGTGCCAGCAGCTTATCGGGGTCGGGCGGGGAGCTGTTTTTT.

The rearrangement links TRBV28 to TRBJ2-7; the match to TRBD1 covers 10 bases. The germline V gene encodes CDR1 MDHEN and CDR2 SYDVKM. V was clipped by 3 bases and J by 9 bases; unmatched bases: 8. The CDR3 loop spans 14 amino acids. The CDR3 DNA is TGTGCCAGCAGTTTGACAGGGGGCAGAGGGGGGCAGTACTTC. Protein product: CASSLTGGRGGQYF.

The CDR3 is CASSTQGNGYTF. CDR3 DNA sequence: TGTGCCAGCAGTACACAGGGCAATGGCTACACCTTC. The chain couples TRBV12-3 or TRBV12-4 to TRBJ1-2; D may be TRBD1 (6 bases). V lost 5 bases and J lost 6, with 10 bases in between. The length of the CDR3 is 12 residues.

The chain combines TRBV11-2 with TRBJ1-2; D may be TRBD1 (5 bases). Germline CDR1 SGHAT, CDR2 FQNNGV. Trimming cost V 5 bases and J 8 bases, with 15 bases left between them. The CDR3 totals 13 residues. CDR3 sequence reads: CASSPLNRWGYTF. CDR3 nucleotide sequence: TGTGCCAGCAGCCCATTGAACAGGTGGGGCTACACCTTC.

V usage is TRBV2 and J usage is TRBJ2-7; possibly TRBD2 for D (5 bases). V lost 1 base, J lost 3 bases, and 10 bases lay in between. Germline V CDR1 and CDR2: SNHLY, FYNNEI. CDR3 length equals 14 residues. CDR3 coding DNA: TGTGCCAGCAGTGAAGGTAGCGTTCGCTACGAGCAGTACTTC. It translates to CASSEGSVRYEQYF.

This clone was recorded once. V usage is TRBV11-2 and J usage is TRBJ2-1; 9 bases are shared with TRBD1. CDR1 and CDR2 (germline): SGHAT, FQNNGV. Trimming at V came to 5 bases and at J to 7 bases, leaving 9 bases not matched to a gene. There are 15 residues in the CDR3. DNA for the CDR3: TGTGCCAGCAGCAAACGGGACAGGGTGAGGAATGAGCAGTTCTTC. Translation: CASSKRDRVRNEQFF.

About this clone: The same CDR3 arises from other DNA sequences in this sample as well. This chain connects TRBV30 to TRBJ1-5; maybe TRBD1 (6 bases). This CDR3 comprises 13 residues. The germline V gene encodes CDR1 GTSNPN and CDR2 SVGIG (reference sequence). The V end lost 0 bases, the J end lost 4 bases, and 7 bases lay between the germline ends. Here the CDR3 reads CAWSVRGNQPQHF. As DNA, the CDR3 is TGTGCCTGGAGTGTAAGGGGGAATCAGCCCCAGCATTTT.

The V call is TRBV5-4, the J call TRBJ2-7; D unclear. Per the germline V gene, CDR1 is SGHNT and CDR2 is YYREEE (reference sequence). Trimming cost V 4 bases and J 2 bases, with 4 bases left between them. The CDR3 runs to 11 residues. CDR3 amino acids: CASSEAYEQYF. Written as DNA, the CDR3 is TGTGCCAGCAGCGAGGCCTACGAGCAGTACTTC. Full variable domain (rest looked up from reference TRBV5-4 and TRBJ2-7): ETGVTQSPTHLIKTRGQQVTLRCSSQSGHNTVSWYQQALGQGPQFIFQYYREEENGRGNFPPRFSGLQFPNYSSELNVNALELDDSALYLCASSEAYEQYFGPGTRLTVT.

The CDR3 DNA is TGTGCCAGCCGACAGCGGGGGAGCTCCTACAATGAGCAGTTCTTC. Protein: CASRQRGSSYNEQFF. The chain employs TRBV5-4 and TRBJ2-1; 8 bases align to TRBD2. CDR1 and CDR2 from the germline V gene are SGHNT and YYREEE (reference sequence). This CDR3 has 15 residues. V shed 7 bases and J 0 bases; nucleotides not matched to a gene: 6.

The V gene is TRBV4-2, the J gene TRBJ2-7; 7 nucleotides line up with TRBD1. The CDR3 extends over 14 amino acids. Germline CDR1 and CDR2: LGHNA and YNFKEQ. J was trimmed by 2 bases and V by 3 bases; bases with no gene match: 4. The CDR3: CASSQIQGAYEQYF. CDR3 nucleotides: TGTGCCAGCAGCCAGATCCAGGGGGCCTACGAGCAGTACTTC.

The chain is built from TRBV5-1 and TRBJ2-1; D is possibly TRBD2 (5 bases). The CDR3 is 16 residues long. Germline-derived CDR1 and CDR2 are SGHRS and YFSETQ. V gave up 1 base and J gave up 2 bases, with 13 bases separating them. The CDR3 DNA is TGCGCCAGCAGCTTGTACGAGGGAGAAACCTACAATGAGCAGTTCTTC. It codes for CASSLYEGETYNEQFF. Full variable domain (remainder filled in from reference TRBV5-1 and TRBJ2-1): KAGVTQTPRYLIKTRGQQVTLSCSPISGHRSVSWYQQTPGQGLQFLFEYFSETQRNKGNFPGRFSGRQFSNSRSEMNVSTLELGDSALYLCASSLYEGETYNEQFFGPGTRLTVL.

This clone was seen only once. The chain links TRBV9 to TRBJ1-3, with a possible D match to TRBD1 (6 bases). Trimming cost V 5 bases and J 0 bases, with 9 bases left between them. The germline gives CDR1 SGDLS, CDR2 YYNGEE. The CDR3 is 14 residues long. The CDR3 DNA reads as TGTGCCAGCAGGAGGGGGAGCTCTGGAAACACCATATATTTT. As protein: CASRRGSSGNTIYF.

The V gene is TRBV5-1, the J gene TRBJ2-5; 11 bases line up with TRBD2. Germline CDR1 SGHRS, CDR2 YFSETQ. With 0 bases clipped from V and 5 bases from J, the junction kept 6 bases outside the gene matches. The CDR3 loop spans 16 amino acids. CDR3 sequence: CASSLGIAGGKETQYF. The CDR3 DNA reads TGCGCCAGCAGCTTGGGAATAGCGGGGGGGAAGGAGACCCAGTACTTC.

CDR3 amino acids: CASSVEGGGGLYTDTQYF. The CDR3 DNA is TGTGCCAGCAGCGTAGAGGGCGGGGGGGGACTGTACACAGATACGCAGTATTTT. The chain has TRBV9 and TRBJ2-3, with 9 nucleotides matching TRBD2. The CDR3 is 18 residues long. Germline V gene lookup returns CDR1 SGDLS and CDR2 YYNGEE. With 0 bases clipped from V and 2 bases from J, the junction kept 10 bases outside the gene matches. The variable domain in full, with the rest retrieved from reference TRBV9 and TRBJ2-3, is DSGVTQTPKHLITATGQRVTLRCSPRSGDLSVYWYQQSLDQGLQFLIQYYNGEERAKGNILERFSAQQFPDLHSELNLSSLELGDSALYFCASSVEGGGGLYTDTQYFGPGTRLTVL.

The CDR3 protein is CASSLDRATYEQYF. The CDR3 DNA is TGTGCCAGCAGCTTGGACAGGGCTACCTACGAGCAGTACTTC. The rearrangement joins TRBV11-1 to TRBJ2-7; 8 bases line up with TRBD1. After removal of 3 bases from V and 2 bases from J, the junction contained 3 bases not matched to a gene. CDR1 is SGHAT, CDR2 FQDESV, per germline (reference sequence). The CDR3 runs to 14 residues.

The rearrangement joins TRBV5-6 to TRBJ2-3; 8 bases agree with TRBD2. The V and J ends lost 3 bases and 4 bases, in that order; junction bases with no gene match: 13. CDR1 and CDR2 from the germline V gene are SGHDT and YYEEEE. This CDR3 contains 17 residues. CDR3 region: CASSSSFRGGRADTQYF. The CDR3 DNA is TGTGCCAGCAGCTCCTCTTTCCGGGGGGGCCGGGCAGATACGCAGTATTTT.

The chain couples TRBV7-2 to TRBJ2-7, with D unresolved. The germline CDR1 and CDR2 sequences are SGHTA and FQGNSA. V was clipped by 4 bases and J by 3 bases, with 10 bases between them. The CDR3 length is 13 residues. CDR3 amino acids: CASSYSGLYEQYF. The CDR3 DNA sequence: TGTGCCAGCAGCTACAGTGGCCTCTACGAGCAGTACTTC.

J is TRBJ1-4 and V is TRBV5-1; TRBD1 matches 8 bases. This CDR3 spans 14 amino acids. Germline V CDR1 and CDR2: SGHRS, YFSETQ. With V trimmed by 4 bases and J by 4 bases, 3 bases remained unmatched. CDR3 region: CASSETGVNEKLFF. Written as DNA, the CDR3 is TGCGCCAGCAGCGAGACAGGGGTTAATGAAAAACTGTTTTTT.